This T cell receptor (beta chain) was sequenced during a study of blood T cells in healthy people across ages. Study-wide context: Researchers report that template switching captured about one barcoded beta molecule per two T cells. Study-wide findings and caveats: Per million T cells, TCR beta diversity dropped about linearly as age rose. A greater number of naive CD4+ cells and higher diversity distinguished long-lived donors from aged donors.

CDR1 and CDR2 (germline): LNHDA, SQIVND (reference sequence). The ends lost 1 base at V and 3 bases at J; junction bases unmatched: 2. The CDR3 length is 15 residues. Note on this clonotype: What it binds is not known.

A sample-barcoded 5' primer and a J-beta primer mix were used in a second PCR of about 7 to 11 cycles. Researchers report that each sample yielded at least 3 million CDR3-containing paired-end reads. TCRdb reprocessed the 5' RACE reads with MiXCR, giving one entry per CDR3 protein. The profile shows about 940,000 distinct CDR3 sequences, about 48% of them singletons. V is TRBV19 and J is TRBJ2-1; 8 bases are a match to TRBD2. The origin of this receptor is a man aged 25 to 45 in good health. Sequenced sample: blood. The CDR3 here is CASSIGAGGYNEQFF. Here the CDR3 DNA reads TGTGCCAGTAGTATAGGGGCGGGGGGCTACAATGAGCAGTTCTTC.